This T cell receptor (beta chain) was recovered during a study of cytomegalovirus exposure and HLA in healthy donors. The V and J ends lost 7 bases and 4 bases respectively, with 17 bases between them. Germline V gives CDR1 LNHNV, CDR2 YYDKDF (reference sequence). This CDR3 comprises 15 residues. Data came from immunoSEQ multiplex PCR; TCRdb stores just in-frame clones and leaves some out. This table has 110,000 or so clones, around 88% appearing once. The clonotype originates from a man aged 18 to 30 in good health and CMV-seronegative. The J gene is TRBJ1-5, the V gene TRBV15; no clear D. The sequencing input was PBMCs. The CDR3 sequence is CATMSGSGENQPQHF. DNA of the CDR3: TGTGCCACCATGTCTGGTAGTGGGGAGAATCAGCCCCAGCATTTT.